Shown below are 9 T cell receptor beta chains from a single sample sequenced in a study of vaccination and CD4 T cells after COVID-19. Sequencing of cultured CD4+ T cell DNA used the Oncomine TCR Beta short-read assay. TCRdb reanalysed the PCR reads using MiXCR and keeps one entry per CDR3 protein. The sample lists about 15,000 distinct CDR3 sequences, more than 25% occurring once. Treatment given: roughly 11-day PBMC culture with coronavirus spike peptide pools or control peptides (ViraFEST assay). These receptors have no known antigen. Sequencing was carried out using cultured CD4+ T cells from blood. Source of these receptors: a human donor with COVID-19.

This chain links TRBV7-2 with TRBJ2-7, with TRBD1 matching 8 bases. CDR1 and CDR2 (germline): SGHTA, FQGNSA. This CDR3 has 14 residues. J was trimmed by 6 bases and V by 1 base; bases with no gene match: 5. The CDR3 is CASSLGGQGREQYF. The CDR3 nucleotides read TGTGCCAGCAGCTTAGGTGGACAGGGCCGCGAGCAGTACTTC.

The gene calls are TRBV7-9 and TRBJ2-5; TRBD1 might be the D (6 bases). V lost 5 bases to trimming and J lost 4 bases, with 17 bases between them. The germline gives CDR1 SEHNR, CDR2 FQNEAQ (reference sequence). The CDR3 is made up of 15 amino acids. The CDR3 here is CASSPPYRVGETQYF. In DNA form, the CDR3 reads TGTGCCAGCAGCCCACCCTACAGGGTTGGAGAGACCCAGTACTTC.

The genes are TRBV19 and TRBJ2-1; D remains ambiguous. The CDR3 loop spans 13 amino acids. With 3 bases removed from V and 3 bases from J, the gap between germline ends came to 6 bases. Germline V lookup: CDR1 LNHDA, CDR2 SQIVND (reference sequence). CDR3 sequence reads: CASSIQIYNEQFF. CDR3 coding DNA: TGTGCCAGTAGTATCCAGATCTACAATGAGCAGTTCTTC.

This sequence joins TRBV6-4 and TRBJ2-5; 8 positions agree with TRBD2. This CDR3 is built from 16 residues. Germline V gene lookup returns CDR1 MRHNA and CDR2 SNTAGT. V was clipped by 7 bases and J by 5 bases; unmatched bases: 15. The CDR3 region is CASTPGRVLILETQYF. The CDR3 DNA reads TGTGCCAGCACCCCCGGGAGGGTTCTTATATTGGAGACCCAGTACTTC.

The table lists this clonotype with a few counts. This chain connects TRBV27 to TRBJ1-6; the D is unclear. The length of the CDR3 is 10 residues. The germline gives CDR1 MNHEY, CDR2 SMNVEV (reference sequence). Trimming left V 8 bases short and J 11 bases short, with 7 bases between. Written as DNA, the CDR3 is TGTGCCAGCGGTATCCCACCCCTCCACTTT. Translating it yields CASGIPPLHF.

The chain is built from TRBV12-3 or TRBV12-4 and TRBJ1-1, with D maybe TRBD1 (5 bases). There are 12 residues in the CDR3. Trimming left V 10 bases short and J 1 base short, with 10 bases between. CDR3 loop: CAIDSSNTEAFF. The CDR3, as DNA: TGTGCCATCGACAGTTCGAACACTGAAGCTTTCTTT.

V gene TRBV20-1 combines with J gene TRBJ1-3; D gene ambiguous. V was shortened by 7 bases and J by 0 bases, with 10 bases between the two germline ends. Germline values: CDR1 DFQATT, CDR2 SNEGSKA (reference sequence). CDR3 size: 13 residues. The CDR3: CSGRGSSGNTIYF. The CDR3 DNA is TGCAGTGGAAGAGGGAGCTCTGGAAACACCATATATTTT.

This clonotype appeared a few times. The V and J genes are TRBV6-1 and TRBJ1-3; D is perhaps TRBD1 (6 bases). The germline V gene has CDR1 MNHNS and CDR2 SASEGT. V was trimmed by 3 bases and J by 3 bases, leaving 15 bases between them. The CDR3 totals 16 residues. The CDR3 reads CASSDQGGGGGNTIYF. The CDR3 coding sequence is TGTGCCAGCAGTGATCAAGGGGGAGGGGGTGGAAACACCATATATTTT.

This clonotype has a handful of counts. The rearrangement links TRBV11-2 to TRBJ1-6, with a weak D call TRBD1 (6 bases). Trimming cost V 2 bases and J 10 bases, with 9 bases left between them. CDR3 size: 13 residues. Looked up from germline, CDR1 is SGHAT and CDR2 is FQNNGV. The CDR3 region has the DNA TGTGCCAGCAGCTTACCCGACAGGTCACCCCTCCACTTT. Translation gives CASSLPDRSPLHF.